Described below is a single TCR beta chain sequence and its context. Sequencing was performed with immunoSEQ multiplex PCR; in TCRdb, only in-frame clones are kept and a portion is missing. The sample yields roughly 270,000 clones, roughly 93% seen once. This specimen belongs to a study of T cell responses to AZD1222 COVID-19 vaccine. This sequence originates from an adult who received the AZD1222 COVID-19 vaccine. The sequenced sample was peripheral blood, obtained 28 days after the second AZD1222 dose.

In nucleotides, the CDR3 is TGTGCCAGCACAGGACAGGGGGCCAGATATGGCTACACCTTC. Amino acid sequence: CASTGQGARYGYTF. V gene TRBV25-1 combines with J gene TRBJ1-2; 11 bases match TRBD1. V lost 7 bases and J lost 5; bases outside the gene matches: 6. CDR3 length equals 14 residues. Germline V CDR1 and CDR2: MGHDK, SYGVNS.